This T cell receptor beta chain was retrieved from a study of shared clonotypes between healthy human individuals. General observations from the study: Measured sharing among donors was expected to vary with sequencing depth.

For this clone: Its antigen is undetermined.

Researchers partitioned CD4+ cells into CD45RA+ naive and CD45RA-negative memory subsets. Sequenced by immunoSEQ multiplex PCR; TCRdb stores in-frame clones only, minus some. The sample records hundreds of thousands of clones, more than 70% being singletons. CDR1 and CDR2 (germline): SGHAT, FQNNGV. V lost 5 bases and J lost 11, with 18 bases in between. The CDR3 sequence is 13 residues long. The chain recombines TRBV11-2 with TRBJ2-5; D remains ambiguous. The receptor comes from a woman aged 30 to 39 in good health. Material for sequencing was memory CD4+ T cells sorted from blood. Stated subset: CD45RA-negative fraction. The CDR3 bases are TGTGCCAGCAGCCCGAGTATCGATTTTGAGCAGTACTTC. Its translation: CASSPSIDFEQYF.